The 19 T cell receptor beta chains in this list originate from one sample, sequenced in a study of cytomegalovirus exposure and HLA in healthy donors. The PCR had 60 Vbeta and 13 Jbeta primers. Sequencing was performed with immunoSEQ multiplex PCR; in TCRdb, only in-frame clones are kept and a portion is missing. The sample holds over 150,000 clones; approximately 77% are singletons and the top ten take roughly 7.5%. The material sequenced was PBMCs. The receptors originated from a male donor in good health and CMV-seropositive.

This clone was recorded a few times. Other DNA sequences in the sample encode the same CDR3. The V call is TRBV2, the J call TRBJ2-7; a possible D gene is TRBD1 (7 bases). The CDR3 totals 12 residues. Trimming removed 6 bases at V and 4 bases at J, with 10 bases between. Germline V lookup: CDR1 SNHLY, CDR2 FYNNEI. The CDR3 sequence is CASRPGGYEQYF. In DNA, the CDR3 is TGTGCCAGCAGACCAGGGGGGTACGAGCAGTACTTC.

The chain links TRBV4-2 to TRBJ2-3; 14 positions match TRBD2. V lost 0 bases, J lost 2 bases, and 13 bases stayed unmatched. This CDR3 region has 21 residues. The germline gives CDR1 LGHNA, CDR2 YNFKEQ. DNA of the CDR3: TGTGCCAGCAGCCAAGATCGGGGACTAGCGGGGGTTAGCACTTTCACAGATACGCAGTATTTT. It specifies CASSQDRGLAGVSTFTDTQYF.

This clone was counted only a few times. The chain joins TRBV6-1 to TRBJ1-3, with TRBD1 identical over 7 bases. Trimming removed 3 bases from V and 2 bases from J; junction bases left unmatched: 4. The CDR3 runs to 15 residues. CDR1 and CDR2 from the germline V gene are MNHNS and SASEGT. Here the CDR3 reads CASSEGTVPGNTIYF. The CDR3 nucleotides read TGTGCCAGCAGTGAGGGGACAGTCCCTGGAAACACCATATATTTT.

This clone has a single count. The CDR3 DNA is TGTGCCAGCAGTCAGGGGGACCCGAACAATGAGCAGTTCTTC. Residues: CASSQGDPNNEQFF. This chain uses TRBV6-4 with TRBJ2-1; 7 bases are shared with TRBD1. The CDR3 consists of 14 residues. V gave up 5 bases and J gave up 5 bases; unmatched junction bases: 6. Germline V gene sequence: CDR1 MRHNA, CDR2 SNTAGT.

The CDR3 nucleotides read TGCAGCGTGATTACCCGGGACAGGGCCGGGGAGCTGTTTTTT. Encoded protein: CSVITRDRAGELFF. The V and J genes are TRBV29-1 and TRBJ2-2; 9 bases are shared with TRBD1. Germline CDR1 and CDR2: SQVTM and ANQGSEA. The CDR3 totals 14 residues. V shed 6 bases and J 6 bases; nucleotides not matched to a gene: 8.

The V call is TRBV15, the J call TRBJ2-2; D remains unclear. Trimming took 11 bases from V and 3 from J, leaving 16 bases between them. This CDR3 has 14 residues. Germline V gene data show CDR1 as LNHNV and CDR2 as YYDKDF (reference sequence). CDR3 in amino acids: CAPDGRSDTGELFF. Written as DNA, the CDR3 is TGTGCCCCCGACGGCAGGTCGGACACCGGGGAGCTGTTTTTT.

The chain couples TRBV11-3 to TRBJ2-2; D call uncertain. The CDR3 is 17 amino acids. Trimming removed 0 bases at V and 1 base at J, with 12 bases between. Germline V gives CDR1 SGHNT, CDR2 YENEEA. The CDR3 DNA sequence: TGTGCCAGCAGCTTAGATCGATACAGCCAGAACACCGGGGAGCTGTTTTTT. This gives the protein CASSLDRYSQNTGELFF. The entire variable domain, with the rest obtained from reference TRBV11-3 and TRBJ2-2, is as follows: EAGVVQSPRYKIIEKKQPVAFWCNPISGHNTLYWYLQNLGQGPELLIRYENEEAVDDSQLPKDRFSAERLKGVDSTLKIQPAELGDSAVYLCASSLDRYSQNTGELFFGEGSRLTVL.

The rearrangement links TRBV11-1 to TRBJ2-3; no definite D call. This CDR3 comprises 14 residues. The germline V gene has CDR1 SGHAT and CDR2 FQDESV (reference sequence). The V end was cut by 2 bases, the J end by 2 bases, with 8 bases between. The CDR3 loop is CASSLYSSTDTQYF. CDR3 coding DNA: TGTGCCAGCAGCTTATACAGTTCCACAGATACGCAGTATTTT.

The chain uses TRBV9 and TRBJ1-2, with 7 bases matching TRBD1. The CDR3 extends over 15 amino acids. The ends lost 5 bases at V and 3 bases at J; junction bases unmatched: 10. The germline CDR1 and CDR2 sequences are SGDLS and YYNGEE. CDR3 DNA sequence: TGTGCCAGCAGTGAACAGGGGTACGGGGACTATGGCTACACCTTC. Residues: CASSEQGYGDYGYTF.

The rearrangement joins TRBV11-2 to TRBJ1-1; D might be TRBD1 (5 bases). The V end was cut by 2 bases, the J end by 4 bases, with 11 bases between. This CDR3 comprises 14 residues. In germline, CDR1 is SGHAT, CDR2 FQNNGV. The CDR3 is CASSLTAGGTEAFF. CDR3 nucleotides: TGTGCCAGCAGCTTAACGGCCGGGGGCACTGAAGCTTTCTTT. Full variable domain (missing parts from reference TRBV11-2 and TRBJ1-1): EAGVAQSPRYKIIEKRQSVAFWCNPISGHATLYWYQQILGQGPKLLIQFQNNGVVDDSQLPKDRFSAERLKGVDSTLKIQPAKLEDSAVYLCASSLTAGGTEAFFGQGTRLTVV.

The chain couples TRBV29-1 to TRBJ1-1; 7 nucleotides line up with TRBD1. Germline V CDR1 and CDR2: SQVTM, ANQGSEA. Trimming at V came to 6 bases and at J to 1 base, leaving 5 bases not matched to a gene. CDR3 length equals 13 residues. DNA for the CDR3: TGCAGCGTCCAGGCAGGGGGGAACACTGAAGCTTTCTTT. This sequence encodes CSVQAGGNTEAFF.

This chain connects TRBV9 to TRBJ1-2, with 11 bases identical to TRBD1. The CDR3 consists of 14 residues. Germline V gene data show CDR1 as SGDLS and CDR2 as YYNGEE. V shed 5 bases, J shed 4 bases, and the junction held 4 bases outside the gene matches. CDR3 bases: TGTGCCAGCAGGGGACAGGGGGGGGTCTATGGCTACACCTTC. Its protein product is CASRGQGGVYGYTF.

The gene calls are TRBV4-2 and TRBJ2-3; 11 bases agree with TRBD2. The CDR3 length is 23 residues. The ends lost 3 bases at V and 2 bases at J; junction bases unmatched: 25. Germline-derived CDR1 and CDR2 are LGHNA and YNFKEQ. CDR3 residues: CASSQEETSRSRLAGLDTDTQYF. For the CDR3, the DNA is TGTGCCAGCAGCCAGGAGGAGACTTCCCGCAGTAGACTAGCGGGGCTTGACACAGATACGCAGTATTTT.

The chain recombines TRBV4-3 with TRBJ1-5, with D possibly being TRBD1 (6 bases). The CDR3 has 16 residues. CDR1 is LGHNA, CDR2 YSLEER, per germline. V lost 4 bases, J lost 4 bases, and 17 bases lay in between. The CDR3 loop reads CASSLYPGERNQPQHF. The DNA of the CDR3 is TGCGCCAGCAGCCTATACCCAGGGGAGAGGAATCAGCCCCAGCATTTT.

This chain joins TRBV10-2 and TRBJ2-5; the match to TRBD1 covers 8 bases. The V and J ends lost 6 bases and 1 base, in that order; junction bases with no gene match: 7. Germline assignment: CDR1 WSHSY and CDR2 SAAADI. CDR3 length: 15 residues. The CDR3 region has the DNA TGCGCCAGCAGCCGTCCCGGGACAGGCCAAGAGACCCAGTACTTC. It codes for CASSRPGTGQETQYF.

The CDR3 DNA follows: TGTGCCAGCAGCTTCGGCGGCGGGGGGATTGGTGGCTACACCTTC. Its translation is CASSFGGGGIGGYTF. The rearrangement joins TRBV13 to TRBJ1-2, with D possibly matching TRBD1 (5 bases). In germline, CDR1 is PRHDT, CDR2 FYEKMQ (reference sequence). This CDR3 contains 15 residues. V lost 3 bases, J lost 7 bases, and 18 bases lay in between.

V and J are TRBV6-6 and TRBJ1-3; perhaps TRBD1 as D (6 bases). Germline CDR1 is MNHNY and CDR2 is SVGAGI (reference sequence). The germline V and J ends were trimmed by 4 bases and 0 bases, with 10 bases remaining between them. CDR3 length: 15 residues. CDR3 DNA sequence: TGTGCCAGCAGTTTTCAGGGGATCTCTGGAAACACCATATATTTT. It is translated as CASSFQGISGNTIYF.

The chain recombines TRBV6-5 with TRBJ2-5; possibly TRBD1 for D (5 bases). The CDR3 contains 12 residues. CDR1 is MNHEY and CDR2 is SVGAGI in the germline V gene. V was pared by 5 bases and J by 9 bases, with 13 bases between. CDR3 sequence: CASSPPIGAQYF. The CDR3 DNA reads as TGTGCCAGCAGTCCACCCATAGGGGCCCAGTACTTC.

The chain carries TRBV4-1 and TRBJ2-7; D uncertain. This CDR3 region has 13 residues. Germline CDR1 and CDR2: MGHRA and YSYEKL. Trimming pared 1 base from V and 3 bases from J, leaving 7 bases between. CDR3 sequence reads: CASSQGRFYEQYF. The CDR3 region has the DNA TGCGCCAGCAGCCAAGGCAGATTCTACGAGCAGTACTTC.